A single sample is the source of the 32 T cell receptor beta chains below, sequenced in a study of T cells in localized non-small cell lung cancer. Libraries were prepared by immunoSEQ multiplex PCR; TCRdb keeps only in-frame clonotypes and omits some of them. Seen here are under 4,500 clones, around two fifths observed once, and the top ten hold 5.5% to 6%. The sample consisted of lung tumor tissue, taken before any cancer treatment. The receptors shown here come from a woman between 35 and 75 years old with stage I lung adenocarcinoma.

The rearrangement uses TRBV10-3 and TRBJ2-5; 9 bases line up with TRBD2. Germline V gene sequence: CDR1 ENHRY, CDR2 SYGVKD. J gave up 3 bases and V 8 bases, and 10 bases lay outside the gene matches. The length of the CDR3 is 15 residues. The CDR3 sequence is CAIQIIAGAKETQYF. The CDR3 DNA follows: TGTGCCATCCAAATCATAGCGGGGGCAAAAGAGACCCAGTACTTC.

This clone appeared a few times. This chain connects TRBV28 to TRBJ2-7; the match to TRBD2 covers 7 bases. This CDR3 has 15 residues. V lost 5 bases, J lost 4 bases, and 11 bases stayed unmatched. Germline V lookup: CDR1 MDHEN, CDR2 SYDVKM. CDR3 region: CASSTPSGKVYEQYF. For the CDR3, the DNA is TGTGCCAGCAGTACACCAAGCGGGAAAGTGTACGAGCAGTACTTC.

The gene calls are TRBV18 and TRBJ1-2, with TRBD1 matching over 7 bases. CDR1 is KGHSH, CDR2 LQKENI, per germline. Trimming at V came to 4 bases and at J to 4 bases, leaving 12 bases not matched to a gene. The CDR3 covers 16 residues. Here the CDR3 reads CASSQNPGQDFYGYTF. As DNA, the CDR3 is TGTGCCAGCTCACAGAACCCCGGACAGGACTTCTATGGCTACACCTTC.

This clone was counted between two and nine times. This chain connects TRBV6-8 to TRBJ2-3; no reliable D call. V lost 6 bases and J 4 bases, leaving 14 bases between the germline ends. Germline V gives CDR1 MNHGY, CDR2 SAAAGT. The CDR3 totals 14 residues. CDR3 sequence (DNA): TGTGCCAGCAGACCGGATACTACGGCAGATACGCAGTATTTT. This translates into CASRPDTTADTQYF.

This clone has just a few counts. This chain joins TRBV19 and TRBJ2-2, with 8 bases identical to TRBD1. The V segment lost 9 bases and the J segment 4 bases; nucleotides outside the gene matches: 4. The CDR3 covers 13 residues. The germline gives CDR1 LNHDA, CDR2 SQIVND (reference sequence). The CDR3 reads CASDRGPTGELFF. In DNA, the CDR3 is TGTGCCAGCGACAGGGGTCCCACCGGGGAGCTGTTTTTT. The whole variable domain, filled in from reference TRBV19 and TRBJ2-2, reads DGGITQSPKYLFRKEGQNVTLSCEQNLNHDAMYWYRQDPGQGLRLIYYSQIVNDFQKGDIAEGYSVSREKKESFPLTVTSAQKNPTAFYLCASDRGPTGELFFGEGSRLTVL.

This chain's CDR3 is CSASRTGGVNTEAFF. The CDR3 DNA follows: TGCAGCGCCAGCAGGACAGGGGGCGTGAACACTGAAGCTTTCTTT. The gene calls are TRBV29-1 and TRBJ1-1, with TRBD1 identical over 11 bases. Trimming cost V 7 bases and J 0 bases; bases outside gene matches: 7. Germline loops: CDR1 SQVTM, CDR2 ANQGSEA. The CDR3 spans 15 residues.

The chain uses TRBV29-1 and TRBJ2-1, with D possibly matching TRBD2 (5 bases). The CDR3 is made up of 15 amino acids. Germline CDR1 is SQVTM and CDR2 is ANQGSEA. Trimming shortened V by 1 base and J by 4 bases, and 14 bases separated the two germline ends. CDR3 residues: CSVEAPGVTYNEQFF. CDR3 coding DNA: TGCAGCGTTGAAGCCCCCGGGGTGACTTACAATGAGCAGTTCTTC.

In this sample, this clone turned up a few times. The chain has TRBV7-6 and TRBJ1-1; weak D call: TRBD1 (5 bases). Germline V CDR1 and CDR2: SGHVS, FNYEAQ. This CDR3 spans 14 amino acids. V was shortened by 3 bases and J by 5 bases, with 13 bases between the two germline ends. The CDR3 nucleotides are TGTGCCAGCAGCTTTGGGGGGGAGGGGACTGAAGCTTTCTTT. It yields the protein CASSFGGEGTEAFF.

The chain combines TRBV10-2 with TRBJ2-1; TRBD2 matches 12 bases. In germline, CDR1 is WSHSY, CDR2 SAAADI. The CDR3 sequence is 14 residues long. The V and J ends lost 8 bases and 8 bases, in that order; junction bases with no gene match: 7. The CDR3 protein is CASQGLAGIDEQFF. The CDR3 bases are TGCGCCAGCCAGGGACTAGCGGGTATCGATGAGCAGTTCTTC.

The rearrangement uses TRBV29-1 and TRBJ2-7; D is possibly TRBD2 (6 bases). Per the germline V gene, CDR1 is SQVTM and CDR2 is ANQGSEA. The CDR3 extends over 14 amino acids. V lost 6 bases to trimming and J lost 3 bases, with 18 bases between them. CDR3 DNA sequence: TGCAGCGTCCCCGTCGGGGGTAACGGCTACGAGCAGTACTTC. Translation gives CSVPVGGNGYEQYF.

Only a few counts were recorded for this clone. The V and J genes are TRBV28 and TRBJ2-3, with no clear D. Trimming took off 4 bases at V and 2 bases at J, with 19 bases between the two ends. Germline V gives CDR1 MDHEN, CDR2 SYDVKM. The CDR3 is 17 residues long. Here the CDR3 DNA reads TGTGCCAGCAGTTCCCCCTATGCCCTCGCTCACACAGATACGCAGTATTTT. This translates into CASSSPYALAHTDTQYF.

This sequence joins TRBV10-2 and TRBJ2-2, with D possibly matching TRBD2 (6 bases). The CDR3 extends over 18 amino acids. Germline lookup yields CDR1 WSHSY and CDR2 SAAADI. V dropped 6 bases and J dropped 4 bases, with 24 bases sitting between them. The CDR3 DNA sequence: TGCGCCAGCAGCCTCCCACTCTGGTTACTAGCTTCCACCGGGGAGCTGTTTTTT. Protein product: CASSLPLWLLASTGELFF.

This clone is medium-sized within its sample. J is TRBJ2-7 and V is TRBV9; D gene ambiguous. This CDR3 comprises 13 residues. Germline values: CDR1 SGDLS, CDR2 YYNGEE. Trimming cost V 1 base and J 5 bases, with 10 bases left between them. CDR3 protein: CASSVPRRDEQYF. CDR3 DNA sequence: TGTGCCAGCAGCGTACCTCGACGGGACGAGCAGTACTTC.

This clone occurred a few times. The chain employs TRBV19 and TRBJ1-5; 7 bases align to TRBD1. CDR3 length: 14 residues. Germline trimming cut 5 bases from V and 5 bases from J; bases unmatched to any gene: 6. Germline V gene lookup returns CDR1 LNHDA and CDR2 SQIVND (reference sequence). The CDR3 DNA reads as TGTGCCAGTAGTCTACAGGGGCATCATCAGCCCCAGCATTTT. As protein: CASSLQGHHQPQHF.

The chain uses TRBV28 and TRBJ2-3; 11 bases are a match to TRBD2. The CDR3 runs to 23 residues. Trimming at V came to 5 bases and at J to 4 bases, leaving 29 bases not matched to a gene. Germline CDR1 and CDR2: MDHEN and SYDVKM. CDR3 in amino acids: CASSIMRFAGSNLAGGPADTQYF. The CDR3 nucleotides are TGTGCCAGCAGTATAATGAGATTCGCCGGGTCTAATTTAGCGGGAGGGCCCGCAGATACGCAGTATTTT.

The chain uses TRBV15 and TRBJ2-1; D remains ambiguous. The germline gives CDR1 LNHNV, CDR2 YYDKDF (reference sequence). The V end was cut by 2 bases, the J end by 0 bases, with 8 bases between. This CDR3 comprises 15 residues. Here the CDR3 DNA reads TGTGCCACCAGCAGACCTCCGGGCTCCTACAATGAGCAGTTCTTC. Amino acids: CATSRPPGSYNEQFF.

This clone was observed a handful of times. This chain joins TRBV28 and TRBJ1-5; D is possibly TRBD1 (6 bases). The V gene's germline CDR1 is MDHEN and CDR2 SYDVKM. This CDR3 is built from 14 residues. Trimming pared 5 bases from V and 7 bases from J, leaving 15 bases between. CDR3 nucleotides: TGTGCCAGCAGTCGCCTGGGGGCGGTCCAGCCCCAGCATTTT. It codes for CASSRLGAVQPQHF.

This clone was detected a few times. CDR3 bases: TGCGCCAGCAGCCAAGTGGCGGGCTCCTCGGGCTACACCTTC. Encoded protein: CASSQVAGSSGYTF. The chain recombines TRBV4-1 with TRBJ1-2; D is ambiguous. Germline lookup yields CDR1 MGHRA and CDR2 YSYEKL. This CDR3 contains 14 residues. Trimming cost V 1 base and J 8 bases, with 14 bases left between them.

This clone has more than one count but fewer than ten. The rearrangement links TRBV1 to TRBJ2-3; the table's TRBD1 call for D was not verified on the DNA. TRBV1 is annotated as a pseudogene. The CDR3 runs 18 residues. In nucleotides, the CDR3 is TGCGCCAGCAGCCAAGAAAGGACAGGGGGGGAGAGCACAGATACGCAGTATTTT. Translated, it gives CASSQERTGGESTDTQYF.

A few counts support this clone. The chain combines TRBV18 with TRBJ2-7; 12 bases are a match to TRBD2. CDR1 is KGHSH and CDR2 is LQKENI in the germline V gene. The junction had 3 bases not matched to a gene; V was cut back by 3 bases and J by 3 bases. This CDR3 contains 15 residues. CDR3 loop: CASSPGTSGLYEQYF. CDR3 sequence (DNA): TGTGCCAGCTCACCTGGGACTAGCGGGCTCTACGAGCAGTACTTC. Based on the CDR3 plus reference TRBV18 and TRBJ2-7, the full variable domain is NAGVMQNPRHLVRRRGQEARLRCSPMKGHSHVYWYRQLPEEGLKFMVYLQKENIIDESGMPKERFSAEFPKEGPSILRIQQVVRGDSAAYFCASSPGTSGLYEQYFGPGTRLTVT.

The chain recombines TRBV28 with TRBJ2-1; TRBD2 matches 12 bases. The germline CDR1 and CDR2 sequences are MDHEN and SYDVKM. The trim removed 3 bases at V and 9 bases at J, leaving 12 bases unmatched. The CDR3 has 17 amino acids. Here the CDR3 reads CASSFTLAGGPSGEQFF. CDR3 bases: TGTGCCAGCAGTTTTACCCTAGCGGGAGGGCCCTCCGGTGAGCAGTTCTTC.

The table lists this clone with a few counts. This chain joins TRBV6-8 and TRBJ1-4; 8 bases are a match to TRBD1. CDR3 length: 15 residues. The junction had 10 bases not matched to a gene; V was cut back by 5 bases and J by 8 bases. Germline V gene lookup returns CDR1 MNHGY and CDR2 SAAAGT. The CDR3 coding sequence is TGTGCCAGCAGTAGCCGACAGGGGTACGAGGAAAAACTGTTTTTT. Encoded protein: CASSSRQGYEEKLFF.

This clone is medium-sized. The chain has TRBV6-1 and TRBJ2-7, with TRBD2 identical over 7 bases. Looked up from germline, CDR1 is MNHNS and CDR2 is SASEGT. The J segment lost 4 bases and the V segment lost 1 base, leaving 13 bases of the junction unmatched. This CDR3 is 17 amino acids long. For the CDR3, the DNA is TGTGCCAGCAGTGAAGTTCGGACTAGTTCTACTCCTTACGAGCAGTACTTC. This encodes CASSEVRTSSTPYEQYF.

By share, this clone counts as medium-sized. The rearrangement joins TRBV11-3 to TRBJ1-5, with 7 bases aligning to TRBD1. J lost 5 bases, V lost 5 bases, and 9 bases had no gene match. The CDR3 consists of 15 residues. The germline V gene has CDR1 SGHNT and CDR2 YENEEA. CDR3 DNA: TGTGCCAGCAGCAGTACAGGGGCAGGGGATCAGCCCCAGCATTTT. Translation gives CASSSTGAGDQPQHF.

CDR3 loop: CASSSGTQGYEQYF. As DNA, the CDR3 is TGTGCCAGCAGCTCGGGGACGCAGGGGTACGAGCAGTACTTC. This chain uses TRBV11-3 with TRBJ2-7; a possible D gene is TRBD1 (6 bases). This CDR3 comprises 14 residues. V was pared by 4 bases and J by 4 bases, with 14 bases between. The germline CDR1 and CDR2 sequences are SGHNT and YENEEA.

This CDR3 reads CASSPGIAVGTGELFF. CDR3 nucleotides: TGTGCCAGCTCACCCGGGATCGCCGTGGGCACCGGGGAGCTGTTTTTT. The chain combines TRBV18 with TRBJ2-2; TRBD2 is a possible D gene (5 bases). Germline assignment: CDR1 KGHSH and CDR2 LQKENI. Between the trimmed V and J ends, which lost 3 bases and 4 bases, there was a span of 15 bases. This CDR3 is built from 16 residues.

This clone was detected only a few times. The chain has TRBV9 and TRBJ2-2, with unresolved D. Trimming took off 4 bases at V and 8 bases at J, with 9 bases between the two ends. The CDR3 spans 12 residues. Per the germline V gene, CDR1 is SGDLS and CDR2 is YYNGEE. This CDR3 reads CASSPKKGELFF. CDR3 bases: TGTGCCAGCAGCCCAAAAAAAGGGGAGCTGTTTTTT.

This clone has more than one count but fewer than ten. The chain has TRBV19 and TRBJ2-1, with D perhaps matching TRBD2 (6 bases). Germline assignment: CDR1 LNHDA and CDR2 SQIVND (reference sequence). The germline V and J ends were trimmed by 5 bases and 2 bases, with 10 bases remaining between them. CDR3 size: 14 residues. The CDR3 DNA reads TGTGCCAGTAGTGAGGGACTTGCCTACAATGAGCAGTTCTTC. Protein sequence: CASSEGLAYNEQFF.

The chain combines TRBV18 with TRBJ2-1, with D unresolved. The ends were cut back, 0 bases at V and 9 bases at J, with 9 bases in the middle. The germline V gene has CDR1 KGHSH and CDR2 LQKENI. This CDR3 contains 13 residues. CDR3 sequence reads: CASSPPSSLEQFF. CDR3 DNA sequence: TGTGCCAGCTCACCACCGAGCAGCCTTGAGCAGTTCTTC.

This chain connects TRBV19 to TRBJ2-1; no clear D. Germline CDR1 is LNHDA and CDR2 is SQIVND (reference sequence). V lost 5 bases, J lost 6 bases, and 14 bases lay in between. CDR3 length: 14 amino acids. CDR3 loop: CASSPRRTGNEQFF. The CDR3, as DNA: TGTGCCAGTAGTCCCCGTCGAACTGGCAATGAGCAGTTCTTC.

This clone was seen more than once but under ten times. The gene calls are TRBV6-8 and TRBJ2-5; TRBD2 matches 10 bases. The V gene's germline CDR1 is MNHGY and CDR2 SAAAGT. The CDR3 has 14 amino acids. V lost 5 bases and J lost 5; bases outside the gene matches: 5. The CDR3 loop reads CASSSGRARETQYF. The CDR3 bases are TGTGCCAGCAGTAGCGGGAGGGCCAGGGAGACCCAGTACTTC.

In its sample, this clone is large. CDR3 in DNA: TGTGCCAGCAGTCCTTGGACAGGAGCGAGATCTGGCACTGAAGCTTTCTTT. Its translation: CASSPWTGARSGTEAFF. The V and J genes are TRBV28 and TRBJ1-1; 7 bases are shared with TRBD1. The germline V gene has CDR1 MDHEN and CDR2 SYDVKM. This CDR3 spans 17 amino acids. V lost 5 bases and J lost 4; bases outside the gene matches: 16.